Listed below are T cell receptor beta chains from one sample, sequenced in a study of T cells in Graves' hyperthyroidism and ophthalmopathy. TCRdb called the multiplex PCR reads again in MiXCR, with one record for every CDR3 protein. The sample has hundreds of thousands of distinct CDR3 sequences; 46% are singletons. The sequencing input was peripheral blood or thyroid tissue (not recorded which). Receptors were obtained from a woman younger than 30 with Graves' hyperthyroidism. Each CDR3 is given with its conserved first and last residue. Each record gives: CDR3 DNA, CDR3 protein, J gene, clone size, D gene, V gene. The D gene is left open where the match is weak. Some rows have no size entry. The others give once, few or many, or a class for an expanded clone.

TGCAGCGGTATCGGGACAGGGAACACCGGGGAGCTGTTTTTT,CSGIGTGNTGELFF,TRBJ2-2,many,TRBD1,TRBV29-1
TGTGCCAGCAGTGCGTACCGACTAGCGGACCCCACCGGGGAGCTGTTTTTT,CASSAYRLADPTGELFF,TRBJ2-2,.,TRBD2,TRBV2
TGCGCCAGCAGCTTGAAGACGTTTAACTATGGCTACACCTTC,CASSLKTFNYGYTF,TRBJ1-2,few,.,TRBV5-1
TGTGCCAGCAGTGGAGAAAGGGGCGGCTACACCTTC,CASSGERGGYTF,TRBJ1-2,many,.,TRBV2
TGTGCCAGCAGTTACGAAGACAGGGGGCGTAGTCAGCCCCAGCATTTT,CASSYEDRGRSQPQHF,TRBJ1-5,.,TRBD1,TRBV10-3
TGCGCCAGCAGCTTCACTTCGGGGGTTACTGAAGCTTTCTTT,CASSFTSGVTEAFF,TRBJ1-1,few,.,TRBV5-1
TGTGCCAGCAGTTTATTCCCAGGGGCTTGGGGCTACACCTTC,CASSLFPGAWGYTF,TRBJ1-2,few,.,TRBV25-1
TGTGCCATCAGTGAGCCAAGGGTATCACCCCTCCACTTT,CAISEPRVSPLHF,TRBJ1-6,.,.,TRBV10-3
TGTGCCACCAGCGTGCCAGGGACAGCTCGAGATGAAAAACTGTTTTTT,CATSVPGTARDEKLFF,TRBJ1-4,.,TRBD1,TRBV15
TGTGCCATCAGTGGGACAGACAAACTTTACGAGCAGTACTTC,CAISGTDKLYEQYF,TRBJ2-7,.,.,TRBV10-3
TGTGCCAGTACCGCCGCCCTTAATGAAAAACTGTTTTTT,CASTAALNEKLFF,TRBJ1-4,.,.,TRBV19
TGTGCCAGCAGGGACCGGGACAGGGGGCTGCCCGGAAACACCATATATTTT,CASRDRDRGLPGNTIYF,TRBJ1-3,.,TRBD1,TRBV7-2
TGTGCCAGCAGCTTAGAGGGACTAGCTTATGGCTACACCTTC,CASSLEGLAYGYTF,TRBJ1-2,.,.,TRBV7-9
TGTGCCAGCAGCCATAGGGACAGCGAAGAGACCCAGTACTTC,CASSHRDSEETQYF,TRBJ2-5,.,TRBD1,TRBV7-3
TGCAGCAGCCTGGACAGGGGGGACTACACCTTC,CSSLDRGDYTF,TRBJ1-2,.,TRBD1,TRBV29-1
TGTGCCAGCAGCACAACGGCGGCCCGGGCCACCGGGGAGCTGTTTTTT,CASSTTAARATGELFF,TRBJ2-2,.,.,TRBV25-1
TGTGCCAGCAGCGACCCCCTGCCCACCTATAATTCACCCCTCCACTTT,CASSDPLPTYNSPLHF,TRBJ1-6,.,.,TRBV24-1
TGCAGCGTCGCCCTAGCGGAGGACAGGGGAGTTTACGAGCAGTACTTC,CSVALAEDRGVYEQYF,TRBJ2-7,.,TRBD1,TRBV29-1
TGTGCCACCAGTGGTGGCAGGGAAGGCACTGAAGCTTTCTTT,CATSGGREGTEAFF,TRBJ1-1,many,.,TRBV24-1
TGTGCCACCAGCAGCAGGACAGGGAGAGGCGAGCAGTACTTC,CATSSRTGRGEQYF,TRBJ2-7,many,TRBD1,TRBV15
TGTGCCAGCAGGACCCAAGCAGGGCCGGCCGGGGAGCTGTTTTTT,CASRTQAGPAGELFF,TRBJ2-2,.,.,TRBV6-1
TGTGCCAGTAGTATAATAAGTGGGACACATTATGGCTACACCTTC,CASSIISGTHYGYTF,TRBJ1-2,few,.,TRBV19
TGTGCTAGTGGTACCGGGGACAGGGAATTGAACACTGAAGCTTTCTTT,CASGTGDRELNTEAFF,TRBJ1-1,.,TRBD1,TRBV2
TGTGCCAGCAGTGCTAGAGCAACCTACGAGCAGTACTTC,CASSARATYEQYF,TRBJ2-7,.,.,TRBV2
TGTGCCAGCAGTGAAGCCCCTTTCCCTAACTATGGCTACACCTTC,CASSEAPFPNYGYTF,TRBJ1-2,few,.,TRBV6-5
TGTGCCACCAGCAGAGTAGGTTATAGCAATCAGCCCCAGCATTTT,CATSRVGYSNQPQHF,TRBJ1-5,many,.,TRBV15
TGTGCCACCCGAGACAGGTACGAGCAGTACTTC,CATRDRYEQYF,TRBJ2-7,many,.,TRBV19
TGTGCCAGCAGCCACGTGTGGCGGGGTACCTACGAGCAGTACTTC,CASSHVWRGTYEQYF,TRBJ2-7,once,.,TRBV2
TGTGCCAGCGTAGGACAGGCGGGTTATGGCTACACCTTC,CASVGQAGYGYTF,TRBJ1-2,.,TRBD1,TRBV7-9
TGTGCCAGTAGTCCCAGGGGGCCTGGAAACACCATATATTTT,CASSPRGPGNTIYF,TRBJ1-3,.,TRBD1,TRBV19
TGTGCCAGCAGTGAAGCAGGGTACTACAATGAGCAGTTCTTC,CASSEAGYYNEQFF,TRBJ2-1,.,.,TRBV2
TGTGCCAGCAGAGTACTAGCGGGACTTAACTACGAGCAGTACTTC,CASRVLAGLNYEQYF,TRBJ2-7,.,TRBD2,TRBV6-1
TGCAGTGCTTTATCCGGGACAACTTCCGAAAAACTGTTTTTT,CSALSGTTSEKLFF,TRBJ1-4,.,.,TRBV20-1
TGTGCCAGCAGCCTAGGGACAGGGGGCGTAAACTATGGCTACACCTTC,CASSLGTGGVNYGYTF,TRBJ1-2,.,TRBD1,TRBV7-8
TGTGCCACCAGTGATTTCCCGGACAGGGGAGAGCAGTACTTC,CATSDFPDRGEQYF,TRBJ2-7,few,TRBD1,TRBV24-1
TGTGCCAGCAGTTACGCCAGGGACCGACCTTCGGATTTT,CASSYARDRPSDF,TRBJ1-5,.,.,TRBV6-5
TGCAGTGCTAGTGGTCCTCGGGCAGGCAATCAGCCCCAGCATTTT,CSASGPRAGNQPQHF,TRBJ1-5,.,.,TRBV20-1
TGCGCCAGCAGCCTACTACAGGGCCGCCAAGAGACCCAGTACTTC,CASSLLQGRQETQYF,TRBJ2-5,.,.,TRBV25-1
TGTGCCAGCAGCTTAATTAGGGAGGAGACCCAGTACTTC,CASSLIREETQYF,TRBJ2-5,.,.,TRBV2
TGTGCCAGCAGGCGGGAGGGTCGGAATTCACCCCTCCACTTT,CASRREGRNSPLHF,TRBJ1-6,once,.,TRBV7-6
TGTGCCAGTAGTATAGCCCAGGTTGGCGGCTACACCTTC,CASSIAQVGGYTF,TRBJ1-2,many,.,TRBV19
TGTGCCAGCAACTCCGGGGACAGGAAAGAGACCCAGTACTTC,CASNSGDRKETQYF,TRBJ2-5,many,TRBD1,TRBV7-9
TGTGCCAGCAGCCGGGACATAAACTACGAGCAGTACTTC,CASSRDINYEQYF,TRBJ2-7,.,.,TRBV7-9
TGCAGCGTTGAGTCTACGACCTACAATGAGCAGTTCTTC,CSVESTTYNEQFF,TRBJ2-1,.,.,TRBV29-1
TGTGCCAGCAGTGAAGACCGGGACGGCCGCCGCTACACCTTC,CASSEDRDGRRYTF,TRBJ1-2,many,.,TRBV2
TGTGCCAGCAGCCTAGGGGGGACATACCAAGAGACCCAGTACTTC,CASSLGGTYQETQYF,TRBJ2-5,.,.,TRBV7-3
TGCAGCGTCAGATTCCGGGACAGGCCCTACGAGCAGTACTTC,CSVRFRDRPYEQYF,TRBJ2-7,many,TRBD1,TRBV29-1
TGTGCCAGCGCTCACAGAATTGGCTACGAGCAGTACTTC,CASAHRIGYEQYF,TRBJ2-7,.,.,TRBV2